Following are 13 T cell receptor beta chains from one sample sequenced in a study of graft-versus-host responses after intestinal transplantation. Antigens for these TCRs are unknown. The data were produced by immunoSEQ multiplex PCR, yet TCRdb's version contains in-frame clones alone and is incomplete. This table holds over 75,000 clones, 85% to 95% found once. The sequences come from unstimulated CD8+ T cells sorted from spleen or lymph node cells, collected before transplant. These receptors originate from a human donor who was the organ donor for an intestinal transplant.

This clone turned up a few times. The rearrangement links TRBV28 to TRBJ1-1; 9 bases align to TRBD1. The CDR3 has 16 amino acids. The ends lost 5 bases at V and 4 bases at J; junction bases unmatched: 11. CDR1 MDHEN and CDR2 SYDVKM come from the germline V gene. As DNA, the CDR3 is TGTGCCAGCAGTAAAGGGACAGGGCACTTTCGCACTGAAGCTTTCTTT. Protein sequence: CASSKGTGHFRTEAFF.

This clone has just a few counts. V and J are TRBV6-8 and TRBJ2-7; D perhaps matches TRBD2 (6 bases). Germline-derived CDR1 and CDR2 are MNHGY and SAAAGT. The CDR3 runs 15 residues. Trimming removed 2 bases from V and 2 bases from J, with 13 bases in between. The CDR3 spells CASSYEGLVPYEQYF. The CDR3 region has the DNA TGTGCCAGCAGTTACGAGGGACTCGTCCCCTACGAGCAGTACTTC.

V is TRBV6-5 and J is TRBJ1-1, with a possible D match to TRBD1 (5 bases). V was clipped by 2 bases and J by 11 bases, with 21 bases between them. Per the germline V gene, CDR1 is MNHEY and CDR2 is SVGAGI. CDR3 length: 15 residues. In DNA, the CDR3 is TGTGCCAGCAGTTACACGCCAAGGGGCTCACTTGGGGCTTTCTTT. This encodes CASSYTPRGSLGAFF.

V gene TRBV29-1 combines with J gene TRBJ2-7, with TRBD1 matching over 9 bases. The CDR3 is 12 residues long. Per germline, CDR1 SQVTM and CDR2 ANQGSEA. Germline trimming cut 6 bases from V and 4 bases from J; bases unmatched to any gene: 4. CDR3 DNA: TGCAGCGTAACAGGGGGCAGATACGAGCAGTACTTC. Its translation: CSVTGGRYEQYF.

The chain uses TRBV29-1 and TRBJ2-7; 16 nucleotides agree with TRBD2. Germline CDR1 reads SQVTM; CDR2 reads ANQGSEA. The V and J ends lost 6 bases and 5 bases, in that order; junction bases with no gene match: 16. The CDR3 is 18 amino acids. For the CDR3, the DNA is TGCAGCGTCAAAAAACCGGGACTAGCGGGAGGGCCCTCAGACGAGCAGTACTTC. It is translated as CSVKKPGLAGGPSDEQYF.

This clone was recorded once. V usage is TRBV2 and J usage is TRBJ2-4; TRBD2 is a possible D gene (6 bases). The V gene's germline CDR1 is SNHLY and CDR2 FYNNEI. With 4 bases removed from V and 5 bases from J, the gap between germline ends came to 12 bases. The CDR3 spans 14 residues. The CDR3 DNA reads TGTGCCAGCAGTGCGTTAGCGGATGAAAACATTCAGTACTTC. Protein sequence: CASSALADENIQYF.

On this clone: The junction does not match germline at one end; this may be a read error. The V call is TRBV5-5, the J call TRBJ1-2; the D gene is possibly TRBD1 (5 bases). Germline loops: CDR1 SGHKS, CDR2 YYEKEE (reference sequence). The length of the CDR3 is 14 residues. In DNA, the CDR3 is TGTGCCAGCAGCTTGTCAGACAGTCCGTTTGCTGTCTTCTTC. This translates into CASSLSDSPFAVFF.

The chain couples TRBV7-2 to TRBJ1-3; no reliable D call. The CDR3 is 14 amino acids. Trimming took off 8 bases at V and 0 bases at J, with 11 bases between the two ends. CDR1 is SGHTA, CDR2 FQGNSA, per germline. The CDR3 sequence is CASVSPGSGNTIYF. CDR3 nucleotides: TGTGCCAGCGTCTCTCCGGGCTCTGGAAACACCATATATTTT.

This clone was recorded once. This sequence joins TRBV9 and TRBJ2-7; D gene uncertain. V gave up 0 bases and J gave up 0 bases, with 10 bases separating them. The CDR3 extends over 15 amino acids. The germline V gene has CDR1 SGDLS and CDR2 YYNGEE. DNA for the CDR3: TGTGCCAGCAGCGTAGCTGCGTCTCCCTCCTACGAGCAGTACTTC. The encoded protein is CASSVAASPSYEQYF.

This chain connects TRBV30 to TRBJ2-7, with no clear D. There are 17 residues in the CDR3. The V gene lost 1 base and the J gene lost 4 bases, with 23 bases spanning the gap. Germline loops: CDR1 GTSNPN, CDR2 SVGIG (reference sequence). CDR3 in amino acids: CAWSGISLGQRGYEQYF. The CDR3 region has the DNA TGTGCCTGGAGTGGAATTAGTCTAGGCCAACGTGGGTACGAGCAGTACTTC. The whole variable domain, remainder taken from reference TRBV30 and TRBJ2-7, is SQTIHQWPATLVQPVGSPLSLECTVEGTSNPNLYWYRQAAGRGLQLLFYSVGIGQISSEVPQNLSASRPQDRQFILSSKKLLLSDSGFYLCAWSGISLGQRGYEQYFGPGTRLTVT.

V gene TRBV7-6 combines with J gene TRBJ2-3, with TRBD2 matching 10 bases. Germline CDR1 and CDR2: SGHVS and FNYEAQ. CDR3 length: 17 residues. Trimming at V came to 2 bases and at J to 3 bases, leaving 8 bases not matched to a gene. CDR3 bases: TGTGCCAGCAGCTTACCGTCTAGCGGGGGAACAACAGATACGCAGTATTTT. As protein: CASSLPSSGGTTDTQYF.

CDR3 bases: TGCGCCAGCAGCCAAGACGCGAGCTCCTACAATGAGCAGTTCTTC. Residues: CASSQDASSYNEQFF. The rearrangement joins TRBV4-1 to TRBJ2-1; unclear D gene. The germline V and J ends were trimmed by 0 bases and 0 bases, with 6 bases remaining between them. Germline values: CDR1 MGHRA, CDR2 YSYEKL. This CDR3 is built from 15 residues.

The chain carries TRBV4-2 and TRBJ2-7, with D possibly matching TRBD2 (6 bases). Germline V gene lookup returns CDR1 LGHNA and CDR2 YNFKEQ. The CDR3 has 14 residues. V lost 0 bases and J 3 bases, leaving 9 bases between the germline ends. CDR3: CASSQDFGSYEQYF. The CDR3 DNA sequence: TGTGCCAGCAGCCAAGACTTCGGGAGCTACGAGCAGTACTTC.